What follows describes a single T cell receptor (beta chain). Its target is not known. A read error may produce the germline difference seen at one junction end. These data come from a study of shared clonotypes between healthy human individuals. Findings and limits, study-wide: In general, naive subsets displayed greater estimated richness than memory subsets did.

The CDR3 is 12 residues long. Per germline, CDR1 SGDLS and CDR2 YYNGEE. Some clones are missing from TCRdb's copy, which holds only in-frame ones; the method was immunoSEQ multiplex PCR. The sample contains roughly 1,600,000 clones, just under 99% of which appear only once. The sequence was obtained from a young man in good health. The V call is TRBV9, the J call TRBJ1-5; TRBD1 aligns across 9 bases. Sequenced sample: naive CD4+ T cells sorted from blood. Subset of the sample: CD45RA+ positively selected. The CDR3 sequence is CASSATGTGRGF. For the CDR3, the DNA is TGTGCCAGCAGCGCCACCGGGACAGGGAGAGGTTTT.